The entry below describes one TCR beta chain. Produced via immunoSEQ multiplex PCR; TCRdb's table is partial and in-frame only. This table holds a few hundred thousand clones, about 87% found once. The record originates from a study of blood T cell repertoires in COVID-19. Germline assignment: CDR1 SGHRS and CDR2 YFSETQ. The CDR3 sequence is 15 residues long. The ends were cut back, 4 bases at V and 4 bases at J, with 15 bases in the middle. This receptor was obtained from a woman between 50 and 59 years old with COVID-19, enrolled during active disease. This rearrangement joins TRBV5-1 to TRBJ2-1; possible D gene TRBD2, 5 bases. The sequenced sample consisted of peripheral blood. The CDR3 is CASSAAEYGYNEQFF. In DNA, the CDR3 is TGCGCCAGCAGCGCAGCGGAATACGGGTACAATGAGCAGTTCTTC.